These 5 T cell receptor beta chains originate from one sample sequenced in a study of blood T cell repertoires in COVID-19. Some clones are missing from TCRdb's copy, which holds only in-frame ones; the method was immunoSEQ multiplex PCR. The sample has more than 200,000 clones, just over 85% seen once. Material: peripheral blood. The receptor set was obtained from a middle-aged man with COVID-19, enrolled during active disease.

The V call is TRBV3-1 (or the pseudogene TRBV3-2), the J call TRBJ2-7; the D gene is possibly TRBD2 (6 bases). The length of the CDR3 is 14 residues. Germline V gene data show CDR1 as LGHDT and CDR2 as YNNKEL (reference sequence). Trimming took off 6 bases at V and 3 bases at J, with 15 bases between the two ends. In nucleotides, the CDR3 is TGTGCCAGCAGGCGGGAAGGCTTCGGCTACGAGCAGTACTTC. Amino acids: CASRREGFGYEQYF.

The chain links TRBV19 to TRBJ1-5, with D hard to call. Deletions cut 0 bases from V and 6 bases from J, with 9 bases between. The CDR3 totals 14 residues. The germline V gene has CDR1 LNHDA and CDR2 SQIVND (reference sequence). CDR3 bases: TGTGCCAGTAGTATAGATGGTACGGGTCAGCCCCAGCATTTT. This codes for CASSIDGTGQPQHF. The full variable domain, completed using reference TRBV19 and TRBJ1-5, is DGGITQSPKYLFRKEGQNVTLSCEQNLNHDAMYWYRQDPGQGLRLIYYSQIVNDFQKGDIAEGYSVSREKKESFPLTVTSAQKNPTAFYLCASSIDGTGQPQHFGDGTRLSIL.

The CDR3 region is CASGGQGNSGANVLTF. CDR3 bases: TGTGCCTCCGGCGGACAGGGAAACTCTGGGGCCAACGTCCTGACTTTC. The rearrangement joins TRBV24-1 to TRBJ2-6; 8 nucleotides agree with TRBD1. The CDR3 sequence is 16 residues long. Per the germline V gene, CDR1 is KGHDR and CDR2 is SFDVKD. V lost 12 bases and J lost 0; bases outside the gene matches: 9.

On this clone: This specimen includes other DNA sequences encoding the same CDR3. This chain joins TRBV5-1 and TRBJ2-5, with 12 nucleotides matching TRBD1. The germline V gene encodes CDR1 SGHRS and CDR2 YFSETQ. The CDR3 is 15 amino acids. V trimming: 4 bases; J trimming: 5 bases; junction bases outside the gene matches: 6. The CDR3 DNA sequence: TGCGCCAGCAGCACCGGGACAGGGGGCGGGGAGACCCAGTACTTC. This sequence encodes CASSTGTGGGETQYF.

The chain carries TRBV7-9 and TRBJ1-6, with TRBD1 matching 7 bases. The germline gives CDR1 SEHNR, CDR2 FQNEAQ (reference sequence). V was clipped by 4 bases and J by 0 bases; unmatched bases: 3. There are 16 residues in the CDR3. CDR3: CASSSGQSSYNSPLHF. Here the CDR3 DNA reads TGTGCCAGCAGCTCGGGACAGAGCTCCTATAATTCACCCCTCCACTTT.